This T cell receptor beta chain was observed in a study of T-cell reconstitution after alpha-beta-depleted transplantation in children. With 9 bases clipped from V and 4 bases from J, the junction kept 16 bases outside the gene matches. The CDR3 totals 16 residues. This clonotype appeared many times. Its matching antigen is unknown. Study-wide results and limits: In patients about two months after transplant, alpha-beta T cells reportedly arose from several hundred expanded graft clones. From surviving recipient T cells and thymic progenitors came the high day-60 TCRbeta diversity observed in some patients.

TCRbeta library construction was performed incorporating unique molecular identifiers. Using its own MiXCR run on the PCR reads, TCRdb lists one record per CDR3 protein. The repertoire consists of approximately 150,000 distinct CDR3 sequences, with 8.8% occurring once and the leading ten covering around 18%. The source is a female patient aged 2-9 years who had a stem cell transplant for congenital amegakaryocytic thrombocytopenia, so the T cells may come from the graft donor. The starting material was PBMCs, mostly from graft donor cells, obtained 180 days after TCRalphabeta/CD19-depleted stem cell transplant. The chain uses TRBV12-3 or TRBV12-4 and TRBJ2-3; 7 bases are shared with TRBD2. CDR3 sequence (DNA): TGTGCCAGTACGAAACTCGGGGGGTGGGGCGCAGATACGCAGTATTTT. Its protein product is CASTKLGGWGADTQYF.